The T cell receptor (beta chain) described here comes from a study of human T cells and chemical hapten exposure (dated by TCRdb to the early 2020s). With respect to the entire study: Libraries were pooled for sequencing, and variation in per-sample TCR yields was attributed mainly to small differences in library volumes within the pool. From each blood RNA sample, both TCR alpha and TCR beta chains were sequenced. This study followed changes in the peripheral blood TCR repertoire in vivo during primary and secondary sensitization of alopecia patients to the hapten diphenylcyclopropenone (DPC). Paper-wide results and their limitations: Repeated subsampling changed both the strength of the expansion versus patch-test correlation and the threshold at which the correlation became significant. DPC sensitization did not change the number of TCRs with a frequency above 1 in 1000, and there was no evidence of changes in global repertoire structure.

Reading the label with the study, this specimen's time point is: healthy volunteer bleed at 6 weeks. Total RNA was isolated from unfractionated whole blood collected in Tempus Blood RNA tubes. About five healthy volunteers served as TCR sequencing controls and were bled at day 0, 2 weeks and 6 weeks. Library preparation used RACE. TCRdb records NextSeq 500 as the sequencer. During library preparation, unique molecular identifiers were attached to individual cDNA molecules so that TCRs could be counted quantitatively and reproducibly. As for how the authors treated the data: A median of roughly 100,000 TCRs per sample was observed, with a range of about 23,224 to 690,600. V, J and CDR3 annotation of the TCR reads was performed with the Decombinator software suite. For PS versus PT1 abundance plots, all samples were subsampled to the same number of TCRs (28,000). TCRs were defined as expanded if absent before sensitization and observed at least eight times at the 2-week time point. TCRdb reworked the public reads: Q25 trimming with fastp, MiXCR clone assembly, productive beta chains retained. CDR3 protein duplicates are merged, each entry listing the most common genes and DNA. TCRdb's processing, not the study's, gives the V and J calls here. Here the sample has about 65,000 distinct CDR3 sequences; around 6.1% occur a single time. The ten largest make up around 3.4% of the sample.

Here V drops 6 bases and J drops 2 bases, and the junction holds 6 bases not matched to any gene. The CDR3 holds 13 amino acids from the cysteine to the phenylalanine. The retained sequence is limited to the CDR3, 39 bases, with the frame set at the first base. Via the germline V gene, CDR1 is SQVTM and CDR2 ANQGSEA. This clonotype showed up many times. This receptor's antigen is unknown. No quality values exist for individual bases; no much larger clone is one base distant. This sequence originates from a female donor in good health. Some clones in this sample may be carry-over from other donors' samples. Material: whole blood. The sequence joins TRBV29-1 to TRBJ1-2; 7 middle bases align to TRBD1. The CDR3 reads CSVEPGQNYGYTF. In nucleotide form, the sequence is TGCAGCGTAGAACCGGGACAGAACTATGGCTACACCTTC.